These 10 T cell receptor beta chains originate from one sample sequenced in a study of blood T cell repertoires in COVID-19. This table comes from immunoSEQ multiplex PCR, and its TCRdb copy is limited to in-frame clones, with some not included. The sample holds about 220,000 clones, 86% seen once. Sequenced: peripheral blood. The source of these receptors is a woman in her forties or fifties with COVID-19, enrolled during active disease.

The chain employs TRBV6-5 and TRBJ2-5; a weak D match, TRBD1 (5 bases). Germline CDR1 MNHEY, CDR2 SVGAGI. The CDR3 covers 13 residues. With 2 bases removed from V and 2 bases from J, the gap between germline ends came to 6 bases. As DNA, the CDR3 is TGTGCCAGCAGTTACGACAGACAAGAGACCCAGTACTTC. It yields the protein CASSYDRQETQYF.

The CDR3 protein is CASSRGQRGANNEQFF. CDR3 coding DNA: TGTGCCAGCAGCAGGGGTCAGCGGGGGGCTAACAATGAGCAGTTCTTC. This rearrangement joins TRBV11-1 to TRBJ2-1, with TRBD2 matching 9 bases. The V gene end was trimmed by 5 bases and the J gene end by 5 bases; junction bases not matched to a gene: 10. CDR1 is SGHAT and CDR2 is FQDESV in the germline V gene (reference sequence). The CDR3 is made up of 16 amino acids.

The chain employs TRBV19 and TRBJ2-7, with D possibly TRBD1 on 6 matching bases. The V gene lost 3 bases and the J gene lost 0 bases, with 9 bases spanning the gap. The CDR3 loop spans 14 amino acids. The germline CDR1 and CDR2 sequences are LNHDA and SQIVND (reference sequence). CDR3 residues: CASSITGSSYEQYF. CDR3 DNA: TGTGCCAGTAGTATCACAGGGAGCTCCTACGAGCAGTACTTC.

This rearrangement joins TRBV19 to TRBJ1-1, with TRBD1 as a possible D gene (5 bases). There are 13 residues in the CDR3. V lost 6 bases to trimming and J lost 4 bases, with 12 bases between them. In germline, CDR1 is LNHDA, CDR2 SQIVND (reference sequence). The CDR3 DNA reads as TGTGCCAGTAGGGGAGCCGGGGGCACTGAAGCTTTCTTT. Translating it yields CASRGAGGTEAFF. Looking up the rest from reference TRBV19 and TRBJ1-1 gives the full variable domain: DGGITQSPKYLFRKEGQNVTLSCEQNLNHDAMYWYRQDPGQGLRLIYYSQIVNDFQKGDIAEGYSVSREKKESFPLTVTSAQKNPTAFYLCASRGAGGTEAFFGQGTRLTVV.

The CDR3 nucleotides are TGTGCCAGCAGCCGGGTGGGGAGGAATGAGCAGTTCTTC. Translated: CASSRVGRNEQFF. This sequence joins TRBV9 and TRBJ2-1; possible D gene TRBD2, 6 bases. Germline assignment: CDR1 SGDLS and CDR2 YYNGEE. The CDR3 contains 13 residues. V was pared by 4 bases and J by 7 bases, with 12 bases between.

This chain connects TRBV20-1 to TRBJ2-7; 9 bases are shared with TRBD1. CDR1 DFQATT and CDR2 SNEGSKA come from the germline V gene (reference sequence). The V gene end was trimmed by 3 bases and the J gene end by 5 bases; junction bases not matched to a gene: 8. The CDR3 loop spans 14 amino acids. In DNA form, the CDR3 reads TGCAGTGCTAGTGGACAGGGGAGTGTCCACGAGCAGTACTTC. This codes for CSASGQGSVHEQYF.

The CDR3 sequence is CASSPDRETYNEQFF. As DNA, the CDR3 is TGCGCCAGCAGCCCGGACAGGGAGACCTACAATGAGCAGTTCTTC. The V and J genes are TRBV10-1 and TRBJ2-1, with 8 nucleotides matching TRBD1. V was pared by 6 bases and J by 2 bases, with 6 bases of the junction left unmatched. The CDR3 is 15 residues long. Germline V gives CDR1 WNHNN, CDR2 SYGVQD (reference sequence).

The chain combines TRBV10-1 with TRBJ1-1; TRBD1 might be the D (5 bases). V dropped 4 bases and J dropped 6 bases, with 12 bases sitting between them. CDR1 is WNHNN and CDR2 is SYGVQD in the germline V gene (reference sequence). This CDR3 contains 13 residues. The CDR3 nucleotides read TGCGCCAGCAGTGCCCAGGGAAGGGCTGAAGCTTTCTTT. This translates into CASSAQGRAEAFF.

This clone was counted between two and nine times. The V and J genes are TRBV11-2 and TRBJ2-5; D is uncertain. V was cut by 4 bases and J by 9 bases, with 9 bases left in between. The CDR3 consists of 11 residues. In germline, CDR1 is SGHAT, CDR2 FQNNGV. The DNA for the CDR3 is TGTGCCAGCAGCTCCGCAACGGCCCAGTACTTC. Amino acid sequence: CASSSATAQYF.

The chain employs TRBV11-3 and TRBJ1-1; D is ambiguous. The germline V gene encodes CDR1 SGHNT and CDR2 YENEEA. The CDR3 sequence is 14 residues long. The ends were cut back, 4 bases at V and 1 base at J, with 10 bases in the middle. CDR3 loop: CASSSAGANTEAFF. CDR3 in DNA: TGTGCCAGCAGCTCAGCGGGTGCGAACACTGAAGCTTTCTTT.